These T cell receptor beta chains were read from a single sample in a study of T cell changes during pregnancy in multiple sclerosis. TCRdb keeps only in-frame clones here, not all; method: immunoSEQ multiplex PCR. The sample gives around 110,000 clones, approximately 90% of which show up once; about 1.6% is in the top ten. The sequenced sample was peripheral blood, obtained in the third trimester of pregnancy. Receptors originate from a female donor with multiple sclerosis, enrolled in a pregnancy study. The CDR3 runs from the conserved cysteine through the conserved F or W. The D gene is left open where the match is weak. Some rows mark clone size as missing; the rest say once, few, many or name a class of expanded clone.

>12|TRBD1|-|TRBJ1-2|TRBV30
CAWRQGRSGYTF
TGTGCCTGGAGACAGGGGAGGTCTGGCTACACCTTC
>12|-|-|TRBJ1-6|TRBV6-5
CASSYSGSGLHF
TGTGCCAGCAGTTACTCGGGCTCAGGGCTCCACTTT
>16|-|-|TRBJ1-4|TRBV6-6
CASSYLWGATNEKLFF
TGTGCCAGCAGTTACTTGTGGGGAGCAACTAATGAAAAACTGTTTTTT
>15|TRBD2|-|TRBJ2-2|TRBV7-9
CASSSRAGDTGELFF
TGTGCCAGCAGCTCCCGGGCGGGGGACACCGGGGAGCTGTTTTTT
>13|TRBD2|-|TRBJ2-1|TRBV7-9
CASSLDREGEQFF
TGTGCCAGCAGCTTAGATCGGGAGGGTGAGCAGTTCTTC
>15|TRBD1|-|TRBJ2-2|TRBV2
CASRPGQGYTGELFF
TGTGCCAGCAGACCGGGACAGGGGTACACCGGGGAGCTGTTTTTT
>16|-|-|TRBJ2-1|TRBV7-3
CASRTIREHSYNEQFF
TGTGCCAGCAGGACTATTCGGGAGCACTCCTACAATGAGCAGTTCTTC
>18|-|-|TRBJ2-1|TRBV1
CTSSPGRAPSGGACEQFF
TGCACCAGCAGCCCAGGGCGTGCCCCTAGCGGGGGGGCGTGTGAGCAGTTCTTC
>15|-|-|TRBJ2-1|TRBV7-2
CASNPTSSSYNEQFF
TGTGCCAGCAACCCAACTTCGAGCTCCTACAATGAGCAGTTCTTC
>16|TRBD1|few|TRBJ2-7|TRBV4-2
CASSQLTGTGGYEQYF
TGTGCCAGCAGCCAGCTAACCGGGACAGGGGGCTACGAGCAGTACTTC
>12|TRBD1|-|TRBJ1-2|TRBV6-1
CAGQGYNYGYTF
TGTGCCGGACAGGGGTATAACTATGGCTACACCTTC
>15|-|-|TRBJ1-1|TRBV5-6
CASSHLRSLNTEAFF
TGTGCCAGCAGCCACCTACGTTCTTTGAACACTGAAGCTTTCTTT
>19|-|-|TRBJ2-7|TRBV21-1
CASSSHNGTGGQSSYEQYF
TGTGCCAGCAGCTCTCACAACGGGACAGGGGGCCAATCCTCCTACGAGCAGTACTTC
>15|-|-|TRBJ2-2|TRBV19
CASSNAGYNTGELFF
TGTGCCAGTAGTAATGCGGGATATAACACCGGGGAGCTGTTTTTT
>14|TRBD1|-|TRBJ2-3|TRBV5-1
CASSLGQGADTQYF
TGCGCCAGCAGCTTAGGACAGGGGGCGGATACGCAGTATTTT
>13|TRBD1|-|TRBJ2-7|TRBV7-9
CASTRDSDYEQYF
TGTGCCAGTACCCGGGACAGTGACTACGAGCAGTACTTC
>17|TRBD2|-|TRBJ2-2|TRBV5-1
CASSGGLAGSYGGELFF
TGCGCCAGCAGCGGGGGACTAGCGGGCTCGTATGGCGGGGAGCTGTTTTTT
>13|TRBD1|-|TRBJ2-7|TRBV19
CASSRQGGYEQYF
TGTGCCAGTAGTAGACAGGGTGGCTACGAGCAGTACTTC
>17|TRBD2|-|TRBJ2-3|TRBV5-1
CASSTGTSGSGTDTQYF
TGCGCCAGCAGCACCGGGACTAGCGGGAGTGGGACAGATACGCAGTATTTT
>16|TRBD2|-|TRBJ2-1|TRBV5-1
CASSLTSGGSYNEQFF
TGCGCCAGCAGCTTGACTAGCGGGGGCTCCTACAATGAGCAGTTCTTC
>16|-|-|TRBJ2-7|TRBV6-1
CASSDPAEFRSYEQYF
TGTGCCAGCAGTGATCCAGCCGAGTTCAGGTCCTACGAGCAGTACTTC
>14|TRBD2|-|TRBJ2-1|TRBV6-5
CASSYGWGLAEQFF
TGTGCCAGCAGTTACGGGTGGGGACTAGCGGAGCAGTTCTTC
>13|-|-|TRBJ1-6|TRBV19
CASTPGVASPLHF
TGTGCCAGTACCCCGGGGGTTGCTTCACCCCTCCACTTT
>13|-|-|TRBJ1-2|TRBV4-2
CASSQDRGRGYTF
TGTGCCAGCAGCCAAGATCGAGGCCGTGGCTACACCTTC
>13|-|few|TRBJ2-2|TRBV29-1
CSVEQGNTGELFF
TGCAGCGTGGAACAGGGGAACACCGGGGAGCTGTTTTTT
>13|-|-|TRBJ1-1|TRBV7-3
CASSLRSSSEAFF
TGTGCCAGCAGCTTACGTAGTTCGAGTGAAGCTTTCTTT
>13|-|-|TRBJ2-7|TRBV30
CAWNRDILYEQYF
TGTGCCTGGAACCGTGACATCCTCTACGAGCAGTACTTC
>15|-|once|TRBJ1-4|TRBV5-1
CASSLALRGGEKLFF
TGCGCCAGCAGCTTAGCGCTTCGGGGAGGTGAAAAACTGTTTTTT
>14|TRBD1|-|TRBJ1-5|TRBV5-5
CASSDRGSNQPQHF
TGTGCCAGCAGCGACAGGGGGTCCAATCAGCCCCAGCATTTT
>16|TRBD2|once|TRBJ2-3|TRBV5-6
CASRKRLAGNIETQYF
TGTGCCAGCAGGAAGAGACTAGCGGGAAATATAGAGACGCAGTATTTT
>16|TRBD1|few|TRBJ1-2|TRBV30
CAWRARDRGNNYGYTF
TGTGCCTGGAGGGCCCGGGACAGGGGAAACAACTATGGCTACACCTTC
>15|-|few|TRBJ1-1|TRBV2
CASSEILGLNTEAFF
TGTGCCAGCAGTGAAATCTTGGGGCTGAACACTGAAGCTTTCTTT
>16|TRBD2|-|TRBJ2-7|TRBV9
CASSVDPLAGAYEQYF
TGTGCCAGCAGCGTAGACCCCCTAGCGGGAGCCTACGAGCAGTACTTC
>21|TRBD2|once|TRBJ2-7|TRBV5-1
CASSLEAQREWLATDTYEQYF
TGCGCCAGCAGCTTGGAGGCCCAGCGGGAGTGGTTGGCGACCGACACCTACGAGCAGTACTTC
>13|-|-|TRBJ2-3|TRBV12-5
CASGDGGLDTQYF
TGTGCTAGTGGGGACGGAGGGTTAGATACGCAGTATTTT
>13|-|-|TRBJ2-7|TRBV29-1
CSVETGTAYEQYF
TGCAGCGTTGAAACAGGTACTGCCTACGAGCAGTACTTC
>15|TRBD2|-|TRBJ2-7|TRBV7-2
CASSLAGGLSYEQYF
TGTGCCAGCAGCTTGGCGGGGGGGTTATCCTACGAGCAGTACTTC
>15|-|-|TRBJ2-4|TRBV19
CASSITGLGENIQYF
TGTGCCAGTTCCATTACAGGGTTGGGGGAAAACATTCAGTACTTC
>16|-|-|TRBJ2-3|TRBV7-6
CASSLGGGSSTDTQYF
TGTGCCAGCAGCTTAGGGGGGGGCTCTAGCACAGATACGCAGTATTTT
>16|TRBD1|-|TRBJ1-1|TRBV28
CASSSLRQGVIAEAFF
TGTGCCAGCAGTTCTCTCCGGCAGGGGGTTATCGCTGAAGCTTTCTTT
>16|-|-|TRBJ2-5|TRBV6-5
CASSYSGGPYQETQYF
TGTGCCAGCAGTTACTCGGGGGGGCCTTACCAAGAGACCCAGTACTTC
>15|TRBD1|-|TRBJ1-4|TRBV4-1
CASSSQDRDGEKLFF
TGCGCCAGCAGCTCCCAGGACAGGGATGGTGAAAAACTGTTTTTT
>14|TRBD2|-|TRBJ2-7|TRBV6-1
CASSVTGTIYEQYF
TGTGCCAGCAGCGTCACCGGGACTATCTACGAGCAGTACTTC
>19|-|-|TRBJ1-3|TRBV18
CASSPPRGTPSSSGNTIYF
TGTGCCAGCTCACCACCGCGGGGGACACCAAGTAGCTCTGGAAACACCATATATTTT
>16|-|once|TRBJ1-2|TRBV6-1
CASSGAEGALSYGYTF
TGTGCCAGCAGTGGAGCTGAAGGGGCACTCTCCTATGGCTACACCTTC